This T cell receptor (beta chain) was identified during a study of blood T cells in healthy people across ages. The germline V and J ends were trimmed by 2 bases and 0 bases, with 11 bases remaining between them. Germline V lookup: CDR1 SGHRS, CDR2 YFSETQ. The CDR3 has 15 amino acids. At least 7 million PBMCs were isolated per sample. Then a second PCR, running about 6 to 12 cycles, was carried out with a sample-barcoded 5' primer and a J-beta primer mix. No fewer than 3 million CDR3-containing paired-end reads came from each sample. TCRdb used MiXCR to reprocess the 5' RACE reads, holding one entry per CDR3 protein. The sample comprises around 990,000 distinct CDR3 sequences, roughly a quarter of which are singletons, and about 0.72% rests with the top ten. This sample also belongs to another study, concerning T cells of mothers and their children.

Sequencing input: blood. The source is a girl aged 2-10 years in good health. The chain has TRBV5-1 and TRBJ1-1; D gene ambiguous. The CDR3 loop is CASSLAGSMNTEAFF. CDR3 nucleotide sequence: TGCGCCAGCAGCTTAGCAGGATCTATGAACACTGAAGCTTTCTTT.